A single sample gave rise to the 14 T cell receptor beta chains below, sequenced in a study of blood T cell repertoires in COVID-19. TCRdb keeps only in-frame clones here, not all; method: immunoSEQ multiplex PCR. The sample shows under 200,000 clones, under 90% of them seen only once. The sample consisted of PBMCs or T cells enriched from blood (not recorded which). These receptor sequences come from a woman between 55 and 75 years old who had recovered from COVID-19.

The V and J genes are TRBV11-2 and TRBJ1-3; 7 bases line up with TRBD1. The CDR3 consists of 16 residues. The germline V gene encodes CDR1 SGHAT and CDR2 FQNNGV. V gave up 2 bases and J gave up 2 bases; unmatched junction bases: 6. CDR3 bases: TGTGCCAGCAGCTTAAGACAGGGAGGAACTGGAAACACCATATATTTT. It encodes CASSLRQGGTGNTIYF.

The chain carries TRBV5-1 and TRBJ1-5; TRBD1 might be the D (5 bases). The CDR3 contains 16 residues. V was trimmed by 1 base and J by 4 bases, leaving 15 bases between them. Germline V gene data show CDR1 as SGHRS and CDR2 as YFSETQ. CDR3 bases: TGCGCCAGCAGCTTGTCAGGGTGGGGGGGGAATCAGCCCCAGCATTTT. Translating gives CASSLSGWGGNQPQHF.

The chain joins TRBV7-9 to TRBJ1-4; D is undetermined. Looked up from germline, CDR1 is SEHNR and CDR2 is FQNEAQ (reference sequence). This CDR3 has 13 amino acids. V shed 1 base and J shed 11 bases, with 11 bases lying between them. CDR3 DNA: TGTGCCAGCAGCTTAGGAACCGGGGAGAAACTGTTTTTT. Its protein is CASSLGTGEKLFF.

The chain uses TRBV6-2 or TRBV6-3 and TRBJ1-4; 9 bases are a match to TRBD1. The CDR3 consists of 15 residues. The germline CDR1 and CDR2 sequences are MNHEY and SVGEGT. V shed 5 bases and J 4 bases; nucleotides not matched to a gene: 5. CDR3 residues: CASSDRTGDNEKLFF. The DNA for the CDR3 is TGTGCCAGCAGTGATCGGACAGGGGATAATGAAAAACTGTTTTTT.

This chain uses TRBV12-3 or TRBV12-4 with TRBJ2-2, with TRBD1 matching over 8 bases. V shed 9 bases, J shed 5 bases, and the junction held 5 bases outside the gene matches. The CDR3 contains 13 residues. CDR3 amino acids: CARKGQVTGELFF. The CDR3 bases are TGTGCCAGGAAGGGACAGGTTACCGGGGAGCTGTTTTTT.

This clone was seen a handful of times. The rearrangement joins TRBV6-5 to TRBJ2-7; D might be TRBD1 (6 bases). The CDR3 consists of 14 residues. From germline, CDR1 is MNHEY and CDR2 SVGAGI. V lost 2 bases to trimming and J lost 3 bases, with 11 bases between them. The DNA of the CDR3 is TGTGCCAGCAGTTACGACAGGAGGAACTACGAGCAGTACTTC. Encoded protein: CASSYDRRNYEQYF.

CDR3 loop: CASSQGPNEKLFF. The CDR3 coding sequence is TGTGCCAGCAGCCAGGGTCCGAATGAAAAACTGTTTTTT. J is TRBJ1-4 and V is TRBV11-1, with D maybe TRBD1 (5 bases). Per the germline V gene, CDR1 is SGHAT and CDR2 is FQDESV (reference sequence). V shed 5 bases and J shed 5 bases, with 9 bases lying between them. The CDR3 consists of 13 residues.

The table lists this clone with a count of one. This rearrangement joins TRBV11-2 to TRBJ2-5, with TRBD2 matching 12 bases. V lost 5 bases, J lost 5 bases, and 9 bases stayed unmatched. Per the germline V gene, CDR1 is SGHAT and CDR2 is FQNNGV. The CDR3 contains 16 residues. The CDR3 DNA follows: TGTGCCAGCAGCCCAGGGCTAGCGGGGGGGAGGGAGACCCAGTACTTC. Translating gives CASSPGLAGGRETQYF. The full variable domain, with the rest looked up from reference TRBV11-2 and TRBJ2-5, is EAGVAQSPRYKIIEKRQSVAFWCNPISGHATLYWYQQILGQGPKLLIQFQNNGVVDDSQLPKDRFSAERLKGVDSTLKIQPAKLEDSAVYLCASSPGLAGGRETQYFGPGTRLLVL.

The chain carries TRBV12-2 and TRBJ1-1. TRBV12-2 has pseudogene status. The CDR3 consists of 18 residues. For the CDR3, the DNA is TGTGCAAGTCGCCCACCCCCCGACTGGGAAAGGAGGGTTGGAGAAGCTTTCTTT. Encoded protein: CASRPPPDWERRVGEAFF.

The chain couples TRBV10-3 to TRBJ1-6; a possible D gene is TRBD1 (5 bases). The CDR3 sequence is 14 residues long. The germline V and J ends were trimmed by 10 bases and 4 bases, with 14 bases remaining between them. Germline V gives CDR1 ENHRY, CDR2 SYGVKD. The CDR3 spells CATSMGGYNSPLHF. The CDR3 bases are TGTGCCACCAGCATGGGGGGATATAATTCACCCCTCCACTTT.

The CDR3 is CATSDPRDMGYGYTF. DNA for the CDR3: TGTGCCACCAGTGACCCGAGGGACATGGGGTATGGCTACACCTTC. The chain is built from TRBV24-1 and TRBJ1-2; possible D gene TRBD1, 6 bases. Trimming pared 4 bases from V and 5 bases from J, leaving 16 bases between. There are 15 residues in the CDR3. The germline CDR1 and CDR2 sequences are KGHDR and SFDVKD.

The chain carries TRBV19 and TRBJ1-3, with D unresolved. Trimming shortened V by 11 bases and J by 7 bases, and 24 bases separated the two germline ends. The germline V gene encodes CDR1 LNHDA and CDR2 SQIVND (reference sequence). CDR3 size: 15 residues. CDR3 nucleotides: TGTGCCTCAAGGTTTTCAGGAGGGATGAGGAACACCATATATTTT. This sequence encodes CASRFSGGMRNTIYF.

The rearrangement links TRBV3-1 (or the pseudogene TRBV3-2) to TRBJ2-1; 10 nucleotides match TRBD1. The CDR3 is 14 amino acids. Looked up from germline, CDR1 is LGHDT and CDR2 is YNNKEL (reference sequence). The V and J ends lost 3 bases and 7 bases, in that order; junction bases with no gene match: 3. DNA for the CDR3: TGTGCCAGCAGCCATGACAGGGGGCTTAATGAGCAGTTCTTC. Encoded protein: CASSHDRGLNEQFF.

DNA of the CDR3: TGTGCCACCAGTGAGGCCGGGACATATACGCAGTATTTT. Translated, it gives CATSEAGTYTQYF. The V and J genes are TRBV24-1 and TRBJ2-3; D is possibly TRBD1 (6 bases). The CDR3 totals 13 residues. Between the trimmed V and J ends, which lost 4 bases and 7 bases, there was a span of 11 bases. CDR1 and CDR2 (germline): KGHDR, SFDVKD.